The next 21 T cell receptor beta chains were all read from a single sample in a study of blood T cell repertoires in COVID-19. The repertoire was sequenced with immunoSEQ multiplex PCR; TCRdb's copy has only in-frame clones and lacks some. The data show about 130,000 clones, roughly four fifths seen once. The sample consisted of peripheral blood. These TCRs come from a man in his 60s with acute or convalescent COVID-19.

This chain connects TRBV19 to TRBJ2-2, with 8 bases identical to TRBD2. Germline V gene sequence: CDR1 LNHDA, CDR2 SQIVND (reference sequence). CDR3 length: 15 residues. Trimming at V came to 3 bases and at J to 4 bases, leaving 4 bases not matched to a gene. CDR3 protein: CASSIRSGSTGELFF. Written as DNA, the CDR3 is TGTGCCAGTAGTATTAGGAGCGGGAGCACCGGGGAGCTGTTTTTT.

The chain combines TRBV5-1 with TRBJ2-6; 8 nucleotides agree with TRBD1. The V and J ends lost 4 bases and 1 base, in that order; junction bases with no gene match: 7. This CDR3 has 17 residues. Germline CDR1 and CDR2: SGHRS and YFSETQ. The CDR3 loop is CASSLQGAPSGANVLTF. DNA of the CDR3: TGCGCCAGCAGCCTCCAGGGGGCGCCTTCTGGGGCCAACGTCCTGACTTTC.

The genes are TRBV28 and TRBJ1-3, with 8 nucleotides matching TRBD1. CDR3 length: 16 residues. Trimming cost V 4 bases and J 0 bases; bases outside gene matches: 5. CDR1 is MDHEN, CDR2 SYDVKM, per germline. CDR3 protein: CASSSRTGPSGNTIYF. In DNA form, the CDR3 reads TGTGCCAGCAGTTCCCGGACAGGGCCCTCTGGAAACACCATATATTTT.

This clone appeared a few times. The gene calls are TRBV24-1 and TRBJ2-1, with unresolved D. Germline CDR1 KGHDR, CDR2 SFDVKD. This CDR3 contains 14 residues. V dropped 1 base and J dropped 6 bases, with 9 bases sitting between them. The CDR3 loop reads CATSDLLSSNEQFF. The CDR3 nucleotides read TGTGCCACCAGTGATTTACTTAGTAGCAATGAGCAGTTCTTC.

The chain carries TRBV30 and TRBJ1-2; D gene ambiguous. The germline CDR1 and CDR2 sequences are GTSNPN and SVGIG (reference sequence). V dropped 1 base and J dropped 7 bases, with 10 bases sitting between them. This CDR3 spans 12 amino acids. CDR3 DNA sequence: TGTGCCTGGAGTGGAGGACTGGGTGGCTACACCTTC. Its translation is CAWSGGLGGYTF.

The chain links TRBV5-6 to TRBJ1-1, with 7 bases aligning to TRBD1. Germline V CDR1 and CDR2: SGHDT, YYEEEE. Trimming at V came to 3 bases and at J to 3 bases, leaving 8 bases not matched to a gene. The CDR3 spans 15 residues. The CDR3 loop is CASSSLLRGYTEAFF. The CDR3 DNA is TGTGCCAGCAGCTCCCTCCTCAGGGGGTACACTGAAGCTTTCTTT. The entire variable domain, with the rest obtained from reference TRBV5-6 and TRBJ1-1, is as follows: DAGVTQSPTHLIKTRGQQVTLRCSPKSGHDTVSWYQQALGQGPQFIFQYYEEEERQRGNFPDRFSGHQFPNYSSELNVNALLLGDSALYLCASSSLLRGYTEAFFGQGTRLTVV.

The rearrangement uses TRBV30 and TRBJ1-1; perhaps TRBD1 as D (5 bases). This CDR3 contains 13 residues. Germline V CDR1 and CDR2: GTSNPN, SVGIG (reference sequence). The V end was cut by 4 bases, the J end by 4 bases, with 13 bases between. CDR3 amino acids: CAWTRDSGTEAFF. Written as DNA, the CDR3 is TGTGCCTGGACCAGGGACTCTGGCACTGAAGCTTTCTTT.

The rearrangement joins TRBV4-2 to TRBJ2-2; D is perhaps TRBD1 (6 bases). CDR3 length equals 14 residues. V was clipped by 4 bases and J by 2 bases, with 8 bases between them. The germline V gene has CDR1 LGHNA and CDR2 YNFKEQ. The CDR3 spells CASSLDSNTGELFF. The CDR3 DNA is TGTGCCAGCAGCCTGGACAGTAACACCGGGGAGCTGTTTTTT.

This chain uses TRBV30 with TRBJ1-2, with D maybe TRBD1 (6 bases). CDR1 is GTSNPN, CDR2 SVGIG, per germline (reference sequence). The CDR3 runs 12 residues. V lost 7 bases and J lost 4, with 13 bases in between. The CDR3, as DNA: TGTGCCTACAATACAGGGAGCTATGGCTACACCTTC. It codes for CAYNTGSYGYTF.

The rearrangement uses TRBV4-1 and TRBJ2-7, with D tentatively TRBD1 (6 bases). The CDR3 is 15 amino acids. V was cut by 1 base and J by 5 bases, with 15 bases left in between. CDR1 is MGHRA, CDR2 YSYEKL, per germline. The CDR3 sequence: CASSQVAGVDNEQYF. Here the CDR3 DNA reads TGCGCCAGCAGCCAAGTGGCAGGGGTAGACAACGAGCAGTACTTC.

V gene TRBV5-1 combines with J gene TRBJ1-4; TRBD1 matches 9 bases. CDR3 length: 15 residues. Looked up from germline, CDR1 is SGHRS and CDR2 is YFSETQ. The trim removed 3 bases at V and 8 bases at J, leaving 8 bases unmatched. Here the CDR3 DNA reads TGCGCCAGCAGCTCAACGACAGGGGGAAGAGAAAAACTGTTTTTT. This encodes CASSSTTGGREKLFF.

In its sample, this clone was seen a few times. This sequence joins TRBV7-9 and TRBJ2-7; 10 bases line up with TRBD1. Trimming at V came to 5 bases and at J to 3 bases, leaving 7 bases not matched to a gene. This CDR3 spans 15 amino acids. CDR1 is SEHNR and CDR2 is FQNEAQ in the germline V gene (reference sequence). The DNA for the CDR3 is TGTGCCAGCAGCCCTCGGACAGGGGGGAACTACGAGCAGTACTTC. Its translation: CASSPRTGGNYEQYF. Drawing the rest from reference TRBV7-9 and TRBJ2-7, the complete variable domain is DTGVSQNPRHKITKRGQNVTFRCDPISEHNRLYWYRQTLGQGPEFLTYFQNEAQLEKSRLLSDRFSAERPKGSFSTLEIQRTEQGDSAMYLCASSPRTGGNYEQYFGPGTRLTVT.

This chain uses TRBV7-3 with TRBJ1-4; no definite D call. CDR3 length: 15 residues. The germline CDR1 and CDR2 sequences are SGHTA and FQGTGA. Between the trimmed V and J ends, which lost 2 bases and 0 bases, there was a span of 7 bases. The CDR3 nucleotides read TGTGCCAGCAGCTTAGTAGCTGCAACTAATGAAAAACTGTTTTTT. Translating it yields CASSLVAATNEKLFF.

In this sample, this clone turned up a few times. CDR3 nucleotides: TGCGCCACCGCGCCGGGACAGGGAAATGAAAAACTGTTTTTT. This codes for CATAPGQGNEKLFF. The V and J genes are TRBV5-1 and TRBJ1-4; 9 positions match TRBD1. The germline V gene encodes CDR1 SGHRS and CDR2 YFSETQ. V lost 9 bases and J lost 5; bases outside the gene matches: 8. This CDR3 has 14 residues.

This chain connects TRBV7-3 to TRBJ2-7, with D perhaps TRBD1 (5 bases). This CDR3 comprises 12 residues. V was shortened by 5 bases and J by 3 bases, with 8 bases between the two germline ends. Per the germline V gene, CDR1 is SGHTA and CDR2 is FQGTGA. The CDR3 DNA follows: TGTGCCAGCAGCCCAAGGGGCTACGAGCAGTACTTC. It is translated as CASSPRGYEQYF.

The CDR3 sequence is CATSRDGTSKETQYF. Here the CDR3 DNA reads TGTGCCACCAGCAGAGACGGGACTAGCAAAGAGACCCAGTACTTC. V gene TRBV15 combines with J gene TRBJ2-5; 9 nucleotides line up with TRBD2. Unmatched junction bases numbered 2, after V lost 0 bases and J lost 3 bases. The CDR3 is 15 residues long. Germline V lookup: CDR1 LNHNV, CDR2 YYDKDF (reference sequence).

This clone was detected only a few times. V and J are TRBV30 and TRBJ1-1; D gene unclear. CDR1 and CDR2 (germline): GTSNPN, SVGIG (reference sequence). There are 11 residues in the CDR3. Trimming took off 6 bases at V and 7 bases at J, with 12 bases between the two ends. The DNA for the CDR3 is TGTGCCTGCTTCTTTCGGTTTGAAGCTTTCTTT. Its protein is CACFFRFEAFF.

V is TRBV7-2 and J is TRBJ1-1; unclear D gene. V was shortened by 3 bases and J by 1 base, with 12 bases between the two germline ends. The CDR3 runs 15 residues. The germline V gene has CDR1 SGHTA and CDR2 FQGNSA. This CDR3 is CASSLAPFGNTEAFF. As DNA, the CDR3 is TGTGCCAGCAGCTTGGCCCCCTTTGGGAACACTGAAGCTTTCTTT.

This clone was seen only a few times. This chain links TRBV11-3 with TRBJ2-2; tentatively, D is TRBD2 (6 bases). The CDR3 extends over 15 amino acids. V was cut by 3 bases and J by 7 bases, with 15 bases left in between. CDR1 is SGHNT and CDR2 is YENEEA in the germline V gene. The CDR3: CASSLTGAGGGELFF. The CDR3 DNA reads as TGTGCCAGCAGCTTGACGGGAGCCGGAGGCGGGGAGCTGTTTTTT.

The CDR3 is CASSYPGLAGGNEQFF. CDR3 sequence (DNA): TGTGCCAGCAGTTATCCGGGACTAGCGGGAGGGAATGAGCAGTTCTTC. This chain joins TRBV11-2 and TRBJ2-1, with 16 bases aligning to TRBD2. CDR3 length: 16 amino acids. Trimming took 6 bases from V and 7 from J; bases not matched to a gene: 6. Germline CDR1 is SGHAT and CDR2 is FQNNGV.

A few counts support this clone. The chain combines TRBV27 with TRBJ2-3; 10 bases are a match to TRBD2. Germline V lookup: CDR1 MNHEY, CDR2 SMNVEV (reference sequence). This CDR3 region has 15 residues. The ends lost 4 bases at V and 1 base at J; junction bases unmatched: 2. The CDR3 region is CASSSLAGGTDTQYF. CDR3 nucleotide sequence: TGTGCCAGCAGTTCCCTAGCGGGGGGCACAGATACGCAGTATTTT.